The T cell receptor beta chain described here comes from a study of control samples from healthy donors and cancer patients. The CDR3 spans 14 residues. Germline assignment: CDR1 SEHNR and CDR2 FQNEAQ (reference sequence). Trimming at V came to 6 bases and at J to 0 bases, leaving 3 bases not matched to a gene. Measured with immunoSEQ multiplex PCR; TCRdb has only the in-frame clones, and not every one. Of 90,000 to 100,000 clones listed, more than 75% are singletons. The sample consisted of blood. The TCR sequence derives from a man aged 55 to 69 in good health. This rearrangement joins TRBV7-9 to TRBJ2-5, with 8 bases identical to TRBD2. The CDR3 spells CASSSGVYQETQYF. CDR3 nucleotides: TGTGCCAGCAGTAGCGGGGTGTACCAAGAGACCCAGTACTTC.